The 21 T cell receptor beta chains listed next were all sequenced from one sample in a study of type 1 and type 2 diabetes patients. PCR was run on genomic DNA. A primer set of 30 forward and 13 reverse primers amplified the CDR3. TCRdb used MiXCR to reprocess the multiplex PCR reads, holding one entry per CDR3 protein. The data hold some 250,000 distinct CDR3 sequences, with around 50% observed a single time. The sequenced material came from peripheral blood mononuclear cells (PBMCs). These receptors were collected from a man between 18 and 29 years old with type 2 diabetes.

This clonotype was picked up a small number of times. V usage is TRBV20-1 and J usage is TRBJ1-2; weak D call: TRBD1 (5 bases). V lost 6 bases and J lost 7, with 12 bases in between. This CDR3 is built from 11 residues. Germline assignment: CDR1 DFQATT and CDR2 SNEGSKA (reference sequence). CDR3 DNA sequence: TGCAGTGCCAAAGGGGACGTTGGCTACACCTTC. It codes for CSAKGDVGYTF.

The V call is TRBV5-6, the J call TRBJ2-2; 7 bases are a match to TRBD1. This CDR3 spans 13 amino acids. V trimming: 3 bases; J trimming: 5 bases; junction bases outside the gene matches: 1. Germline lookup yields CDR1 SGHDT and CDR2 YYEEEE. CDR3 bases: TGTGCCAGCAGCTGGACAGGAACCGGGGAGCTGTTTTTT. As protein: CASSWTGTGELFF.

Worth noting for this clonotype: The junction shows a germline mismatch at one end, possibly a read error. This sequence joins TRBV6-5 and TRBJ2-3; no clear D. This CDR3 region has 15 residues. The germline V gene encodes CDR1 MNHEY and CDR2 SVGAGI. The CDR3 loop is CVSMRLGQGTDTQYF. The CDR3 DNA is TGTGTCAGCATGAGGCTAGGTCAAGGGACAGATACGCAGTATTTT.

This clonotype has only a few counts. The chain uses TRBV19 and TRBJ2-7; tentatively, D is TRBD1 (5 bases). The V and J ends lost 5 bases and 0 bases respectively, with 11 bases between them. Germline V gives CDR1 LNHDA, CDR2 SQIVND (reference sequence). The CDR3 consists of 14 residues. The CDR3 DNA follows: TGTGCCAGTAGTCCCAGGGTGGACTCCTACGAGCAGTACTTC. Translated, it gives CASSPRVDSYEQYF.

A word on this clonotype: This may be a read error: a much more frequent sequence differs by one nucleotide. The V and J genes are TRBV19 and TRBJ1-1, with D tentatively TRBD1 (5 bases). This CDR3 spans 12 amino acids. From germline, CDR1 is LNHDA and CDR2 SQIVND (reference sequence). Trimming stripped 3 bases from V and 8 bases from J, with 10 bases between. The CDR3 loop reads CASSIGRQEAFF. Written as DNA, the CDR3 is TGTGCCAGTAGTATCGGGAGACAGGAAGCTTTCTTT.

This rearrangement joins TRBV28 to TRBJ2-7, with 9 positions matching TRBD1. V lost 5 bases and J lost 2; bases outside the gene matches: 10. The CDR3 covers 16 residues. The germline V gene encodes CDR1 MDHEN and CDR2 SYDVKM. The CDR3 nucleotides are TGTGCCAGCAGTCCGTGGACAGGGGCAGGGGCCTACGAGCAGTACTTC. As protein: CASSPWTGAGAYEQYF.

This clonotype was detected ten times or more. The J gene is TRBJ2-5, the V gene TRBV14; tentative D call: TRBD2 (5 bases). The CDR3 loop spans 13 amino acids. Germline V gene data show CDR1 as SGHDN and CDR2 as FVKESK. V was clipped by 5 bases and J by 5 bases, with 12 bases between them. CDR3 residues: CASSASWWETQYF. CDR3 DNA: TGTGCCAGCAGCGCTAGCTGGTGGGAGACCCAGTACTTC.

In this sample, this clonotype turned up a few times. V usage is TRBV2 and J usage is TRBJ2-1; 14 nucleotides line up with TRBD2. The germline CDR1 and CDR2 sequences are SNHLY and FYNNEI. Trimming removed 6 bases from V and 0 bases from J; junction bases left unmatched: 4. This CDR3 spans 17 amino acids. The CDR3 is CASSDGLAGGSYNEQFF. The CDR3 DNA reads as TGTGCCAGCAGCGACGGACTAGCGGGAGGCTCCTACAATGAGCAGTTCTTC. The full variable domain, completed using reference TRBV2 and TRBJ2-1, is EPEVTQTPSHQVTQMGQEVILRCVPISNHLYFYWYRQILGQKVEFLVSFYNNEISEKSEIFDDQFSVERPDGSNFTLKIRSTKLEDSAMYFCASSDGLAGGSYNEQFFGPGTRLTVL.

The rearrangement uses TRBV6-1 and TRBJ2-5; 8 bases line up with TRBD2. The CDR3 extends over 15 amino acids. V dropped 10 bases and J dropped 1; count of bases not matched to a gene: 11. The germline gives CDR1 MNHNS, CDR2 SASEGT. The CDR3 is CATRWSGGFQETQYF. The CDR3 nucleotides are TGTGCCACCCGATGGAGCGGGGGATTCCAAGAGACCCAGTACTTC.

The chain couples TRBV6-5 to TRBJ2-7; D remains unclear. The DNA matches TRBJ2-1 better at its end, which makes the J call doubtful. Germline loops: CDR1 MNHEY, CDR2 SVGAGI. CDR3 length: 13 residues. The CDR3 loop reads CASSYDELNEQFF. For the CDR3, the DNA is TGTGCCAGCAGTTACGACGAGCTTAATGAGCAGTTCTTC.

This clonotype was detected only a few times. This rearrangement joins TRBV15 to TRBJ2-5; D is unclear. Trimming pared 1 base from V and 5 bases from J, leaving 8 bases between. The CDR3 is 13 amino acids. From germline, CDR1 is LNHNV and CDR2 YYDKDF (reference sequence). The CDR3 sequence is CATSRGRTETQYF. CDR3 DNA sequence: TGTGCCACCAGCAGAGGGCGTACTGAGACCCAGTACTTC.

The V call is TRBV4-2, the J call TRBJ2-7; TRBD1 is a possible D gene (5 bases). The V end lost 0 bases, the J end lost 2 bases, and 11 bases lay between the germline ends. The CDR3 has 15 residues. CDR1 and CDR2 (germline): LGHNA, YNFKEQ. CDR3 nucleotide sequence: TGTGCCAGCAGCCAAGAGGCAGGGTCGACCTACGAGCAGTACTTC. This encodes CASSQEAGSTYEQYF.

CDR3 in amino acids: CAWSPLAGGETQYF. In DNA form, the CDR3 reads TGTGCCTGGAGTCCCCTAGCGGGTGGAGAGACCCAGTACTTC. This chain joins TRBV30 and TRBJ2-5; TRBD2 agrees at 8 bases. The CDR3 has 14 residues. The V and J ends lost 2 bases and 4 bases, in that order; junction bases with no gene match: 6. Per the germline V gene, CDR1 is GTSNPN and CDR2 is SVGIG (reference sequence).

The V gene is TRBV2, the J gene TRBJ1-1, with TRBD1 identical over 9 bases. V was pared by 9 bases and J by 1 base, with 6 bases of the junction left unmatched. The V gene's germline CDR1 is SNHLY and CDR2 FYNNEI. This CDR3 contains 14 residues. The CDR3 loop reads CARTGGEGNTEAFF. Here the CDR3 DNA reads TGTGCCAGGACAGGGGGTGAGGGGAACACTGAAGCTTTCTTT.

The chain recombines TRBV7-2 with TRBJ1-2; D is unresolved. Trimming stripped 4 bases from V and 4 bases from J, with 4 bases between. The germline CDR1 and CDR2 sequences are SGHTA and FQGNSA. The CDR3 has 11 amino acids. This CDR3 is CASSYVYGYTF. CDR3 coding DNA: TGTGCCAGCAGCTACGTCTATGGCTACACCTTC.

This clonotype was found a few times. The rearrangement joins TRBV19 to TRBJ2-7, with 11 positions matching TRBD1. The trim removed 7 bases at V and 5 bases at J, leaving 4 bases unmatched. The germline CDR1 and CDR2 sequences are LNHDA and SQIVND (reference sequence). CDR3 length equals 13 residues. The chain's CDR3 is CASKGQGDHEQYF. In DNA, the CDR3 is TGTGCCAGTAAGGGACAGGGGGACCACGAGCAGTACTTC.

The J gene is TRBJ1-4, the V gene TRBV6-2 or TRBV6-3; the match to TRBD1 covers 7 bases. Germline trimming cut 8 bases from V and 6 bases from J; bases unmatched to any gene: 15. Per the germline V gene, CDR1 is MNHEY and CDR2 is SVGEGT. The CDR3 sequence is 16 residues long. The DNA of the CDR3 is TGTGCCAGCCGGACGGTCAGACAGGGCGGAGATGAAAAACTGTTTTTT. Protein: CASRTVRQGGDEKLFF.

The V call is TRBV11-3, the J call TRBJ2-2; D unclear. Germline CDR1 reads SGHNT; CDR2 reads YENEEA. This CDR3 has 13 residues. Trimming shortened V by 2 bases and J by 3 bases, and 4 bases separated the two germline ends. CDR3: CASSLHYTGELFF. DNA of the CDR3: TGTGCCAGCAGCTTACACTACACCGGGGAGCTGTTTTTT.

This clonotype was counted many times. This sequence joins TRBV2 and TRBJ2-2; D remains unclear. The CDR3 sequence is 15 residues long. V was trimmed by 4 bases and J by 0 bases, leaving 9 bases between them. CDR1 is SNHLY, CDR2 FYNNEI, per germline. CDR3 nucleotide sequence: TGTGCCAGCAGTGGGCCAACCACGAACACCGGGGAGCTGTTTTTT. This translates into CASSGPTTNTGELFF.

V usage is TRBV29-1 and J usage is TRBJ1-2; 8 nucleotides agree with TRBD1. CDR1 and CDR2 from the germline V gene are SQVTM and ANQGSEA. J lost 8 bases, V lost 1 base, and 6 bases had no gene match. The CDR3 runs to 13 residues. The CDR3 DNA follows: TGCAGCGTTGAAGTAGGAACAGGGGGAGGCTACACCTTC. Amino acid sequence: CSVEVGTGGGYTF.

The genes are TRBV20-1 and TRBJ1-5; 8 bases are shared with TRBD1. This CDR3 region has 14 residues. Germline loops: CDR1 DFQATT, CDR2 SNEGSKA (reference sequence). The CDR3 sequence is CGTEDRGRSQPQHF. CDR3 coding DNA: TGCGGTACAGAAGACAGGGGAAGGAGTCAGCCCCAGCATTTT.